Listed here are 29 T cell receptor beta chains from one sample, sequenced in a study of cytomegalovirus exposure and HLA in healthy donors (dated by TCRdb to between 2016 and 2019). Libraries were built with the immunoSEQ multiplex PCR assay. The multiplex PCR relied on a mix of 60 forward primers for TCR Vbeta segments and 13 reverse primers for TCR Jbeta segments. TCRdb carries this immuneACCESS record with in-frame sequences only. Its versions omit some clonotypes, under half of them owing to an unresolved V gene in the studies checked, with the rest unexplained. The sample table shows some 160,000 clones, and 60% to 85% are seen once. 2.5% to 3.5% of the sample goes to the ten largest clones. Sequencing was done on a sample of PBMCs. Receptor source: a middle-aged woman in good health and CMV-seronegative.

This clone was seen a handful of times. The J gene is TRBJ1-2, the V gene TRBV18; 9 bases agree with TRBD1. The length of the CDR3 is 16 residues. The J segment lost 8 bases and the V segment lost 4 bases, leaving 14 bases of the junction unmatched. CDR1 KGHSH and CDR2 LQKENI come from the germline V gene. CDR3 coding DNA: TGTGCCAGCTCACAAACGAGAACGGGACAGGGCGACGGCTACACCTTC. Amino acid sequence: CASSQTRTGQGDGYTF.

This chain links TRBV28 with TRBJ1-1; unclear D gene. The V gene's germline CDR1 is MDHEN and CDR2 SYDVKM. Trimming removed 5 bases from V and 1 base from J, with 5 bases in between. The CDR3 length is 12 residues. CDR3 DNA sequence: TGTGCCAGCAGTATCCGGAACACTGAAGCTTTCTTT. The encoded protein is CASSIRNTEAFF.

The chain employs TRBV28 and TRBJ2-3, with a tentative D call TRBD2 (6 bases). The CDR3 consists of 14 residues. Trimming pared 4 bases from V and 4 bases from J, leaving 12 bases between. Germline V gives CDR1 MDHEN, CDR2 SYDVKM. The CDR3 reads CASSSGGDSDTQYF. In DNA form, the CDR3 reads TGTGCCAGCAGTTCCGGCGGGGATTCAGATACGCAGTATTTT.

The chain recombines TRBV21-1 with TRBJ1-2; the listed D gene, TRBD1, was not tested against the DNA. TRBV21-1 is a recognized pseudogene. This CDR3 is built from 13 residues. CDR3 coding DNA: TGTGCCAGCAGCAAGGGGGCAGGGGGACCCTACACCTTC. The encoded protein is CASSKGAGGPYTF.

The CDR3 DNA is TGTGCCAGCAGTAAGGACAGACCAAATCAGCCCCAGCATTTT. This gives the protein CASSKDRPNQPQHF. V and J are TRBV2 and TRBJ1-5; D perhaps matches TRBD1 (6 bases). Germline CDR1 is SNHLY and CDR2 is FYNNEI. Deletions cut 5 bases from V and 4 bases from J, with 12 bases between. CDR3 length: 14 amino acids.

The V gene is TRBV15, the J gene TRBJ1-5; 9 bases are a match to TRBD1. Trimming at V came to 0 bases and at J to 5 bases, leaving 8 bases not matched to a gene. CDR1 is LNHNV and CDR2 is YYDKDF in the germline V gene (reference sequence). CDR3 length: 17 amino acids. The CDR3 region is CATSRDTVRTGDQPQHF. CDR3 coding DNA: TGTGCCACCAGCAGAGATACGGTACGGACAGGGGATCAGCCCCAGCATTTT.

CDR3 protein: CASSQHYFATGGSGNTIYF. In DNA form, the CDR3 reads TGCGCCAGCAGCCAACATTATTTTGCGACAGGGGGGTCTGGAAACACCATATATTTT. The chain is built from TRBV4-1 and TRBJ1-3, with 9 nucleotides matching TRBD1. The V and J ends lost 2 bases and 1 base, in that order; junction bases with no gene match: 12. The length of the CDR3 is 19 residues. Germline CDR1 and CDR2: MGHRA and YSYEKL.

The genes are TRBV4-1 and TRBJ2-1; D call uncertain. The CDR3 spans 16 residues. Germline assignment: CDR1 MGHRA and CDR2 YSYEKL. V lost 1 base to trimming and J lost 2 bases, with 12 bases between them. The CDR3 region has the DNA TGCGCCAGCAGCCAAGTTTTCGTTCTCGCCTACAATGAGCAGTTCTTC. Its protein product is CASSQVFVLAYNEQFF.

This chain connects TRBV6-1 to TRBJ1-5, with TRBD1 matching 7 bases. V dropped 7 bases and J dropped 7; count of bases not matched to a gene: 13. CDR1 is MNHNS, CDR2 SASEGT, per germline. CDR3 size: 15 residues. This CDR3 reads CASKGRGKGTQPQHF. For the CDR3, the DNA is TGTGCCAGCAAGGGCAGGGGGAAGGGTACACAGCCCCAGCATTTT.

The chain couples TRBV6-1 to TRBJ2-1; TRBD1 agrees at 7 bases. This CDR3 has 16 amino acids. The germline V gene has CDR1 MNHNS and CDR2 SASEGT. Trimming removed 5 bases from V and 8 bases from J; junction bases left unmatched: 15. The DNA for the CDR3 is TGTGCCAGCAGTCAAGGGGGCCGTGGGGCAGGGGATGAGCAGTTCTTC. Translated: CASSQGGRGAGDEQFF.

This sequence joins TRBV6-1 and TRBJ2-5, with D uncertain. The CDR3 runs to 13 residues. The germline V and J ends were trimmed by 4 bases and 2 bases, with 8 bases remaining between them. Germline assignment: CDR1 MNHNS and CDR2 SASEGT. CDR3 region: CASSGGWQETQYF. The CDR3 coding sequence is TGTGCCAGCAGTGGCGGCTGGCAAGAGACCCAGTACTTC.

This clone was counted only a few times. The CDR3 nucleotides are TGTGCCAGCAGCCCCACAGCAAGCTCCTATAATTCACCCCTCCACTTT. The encoded protein is CASSPTASSYNSPLHF. The V call is TRBV7-2, the J call TRBJ1-6; no clear D gene. This CDR3 spans 16 amino acids. CDR1 and CDR2 from the germline V gene are SGHTA and FQGNSA. V gave up 5 bases and J gave up 0 bases, with 11 bases separating them.

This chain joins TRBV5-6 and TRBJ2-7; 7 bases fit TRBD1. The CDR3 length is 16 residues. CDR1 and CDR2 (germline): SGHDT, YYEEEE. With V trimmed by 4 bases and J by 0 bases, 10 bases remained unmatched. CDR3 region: CASSTDRRYSSYEQYF. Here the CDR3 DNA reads TGTGCCAGCAGCACGGACAGGCGCTATAGCTCCTACGAGCAGTACTTC.

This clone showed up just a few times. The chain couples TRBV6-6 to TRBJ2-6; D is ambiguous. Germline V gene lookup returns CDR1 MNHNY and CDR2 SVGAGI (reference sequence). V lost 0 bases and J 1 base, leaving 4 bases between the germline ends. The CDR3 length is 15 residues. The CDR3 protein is CASSYSHSGANVLTF. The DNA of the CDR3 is TGTGCCAGCAGTTACTCTCATTCTGGGGCCAACGTCCTGACTTTC.

The CDR3 region is CASSLTGQGAYEQYF. In nucleotides, the CDR3 is TGTGCCAGCAGCTTAACCGGACAGGGGGCCTACGAGCAGTACTTC. The rearrangement uses TRBV13 and TRBJ2-7, with TRBD1 identical over 10 bases. The trim removed 2 bases at V and 2 bases at J, leaving 3 bases unmatched. Germline values: CDR1 PRHDT, CDR2 FYEKMQ (reference sequence). The CDR3 has 15 residues.

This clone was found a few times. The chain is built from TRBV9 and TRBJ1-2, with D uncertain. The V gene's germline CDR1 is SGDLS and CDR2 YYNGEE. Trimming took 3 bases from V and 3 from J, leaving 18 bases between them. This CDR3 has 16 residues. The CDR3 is CASSAFGLKADYGYTF. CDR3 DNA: TGTGCCAGCAGCGCTTTTGGGTTGAAGGCGGACTATGGCTACACCTTC.

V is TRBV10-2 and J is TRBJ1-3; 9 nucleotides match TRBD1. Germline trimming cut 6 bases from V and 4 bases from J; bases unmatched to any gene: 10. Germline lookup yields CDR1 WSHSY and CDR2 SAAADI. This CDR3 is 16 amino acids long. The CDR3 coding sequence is TGCGCCAGCAGCGACGGGACAGGGATAGAAGGAAACACCATATATTTT. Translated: CASSDGTGIEGNTIYF.

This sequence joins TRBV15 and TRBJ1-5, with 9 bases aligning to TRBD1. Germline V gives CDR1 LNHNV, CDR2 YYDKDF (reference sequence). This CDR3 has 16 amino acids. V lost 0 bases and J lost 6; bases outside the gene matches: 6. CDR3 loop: CATSRDGGTGSQPQHF. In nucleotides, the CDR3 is TGTGCCACCAGCAGAGATGGCGGGACAGGGAGTCAGCCCCAGCATTTT.

The CDR3 protein is CASSPWDRVETGELFF. CDR3 sequence (DNA): TGTGCCAGCAGCCCTTGGGACAGGGTCGAGACCGGGGAGCTGTTTTTT. This chain joins TRBV9 and TRBJ2-2; 9 positions match TRBD1. From germline, CDR1 is SGDLS and CDR2 YYNGEE. The J segment lost 5 bases and the V segment lost 4 bases, leaving 9 bases of the junction unmatched. This CDR3 spans 16 amino acids.

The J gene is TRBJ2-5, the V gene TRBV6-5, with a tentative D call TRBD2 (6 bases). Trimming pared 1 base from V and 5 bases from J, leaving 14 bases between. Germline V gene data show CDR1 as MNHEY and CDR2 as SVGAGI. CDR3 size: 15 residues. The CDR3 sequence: CASSYYAGRRETQYF. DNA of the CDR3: TGTGCCAGCAGTTACTACGCGGGGAGGAGGGAGACCCAGTACTTC.

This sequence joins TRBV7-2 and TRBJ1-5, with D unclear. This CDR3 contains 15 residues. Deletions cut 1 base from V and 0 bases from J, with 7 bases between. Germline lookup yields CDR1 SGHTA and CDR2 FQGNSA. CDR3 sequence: CASSLVSVSNQPQHF. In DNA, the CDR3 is TGTGCCAGCAGCTTAGTTTCCGTTAGCAATCAGCCCCAGCATTTT.

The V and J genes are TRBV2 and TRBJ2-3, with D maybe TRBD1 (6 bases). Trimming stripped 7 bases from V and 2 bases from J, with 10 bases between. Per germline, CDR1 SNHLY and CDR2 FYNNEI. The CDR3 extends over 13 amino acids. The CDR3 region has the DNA TGTGCCAGCAACAGGGAGACCACAGATACGCAGTATTTT. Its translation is CASNRETTDTQYF.

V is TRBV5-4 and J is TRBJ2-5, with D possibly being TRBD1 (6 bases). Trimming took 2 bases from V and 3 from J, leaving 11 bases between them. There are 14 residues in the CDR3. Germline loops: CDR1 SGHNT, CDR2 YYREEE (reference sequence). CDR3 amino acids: CASSLSGAEETQYF. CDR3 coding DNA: TGTGCCAGCAGCTTATCAGGGGCGGAAGAGACCCAGTACTTC.

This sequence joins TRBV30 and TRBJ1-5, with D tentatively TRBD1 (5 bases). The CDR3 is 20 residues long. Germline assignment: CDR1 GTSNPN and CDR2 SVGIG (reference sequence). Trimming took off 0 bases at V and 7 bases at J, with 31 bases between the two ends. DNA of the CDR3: TGTGCCTGGAGTGTACTCGATTATTCACGGGGGGAACTTTCGGGACAGCCCCAGCATTTT. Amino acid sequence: CAWSVLDYSRGELSGQPQHF.

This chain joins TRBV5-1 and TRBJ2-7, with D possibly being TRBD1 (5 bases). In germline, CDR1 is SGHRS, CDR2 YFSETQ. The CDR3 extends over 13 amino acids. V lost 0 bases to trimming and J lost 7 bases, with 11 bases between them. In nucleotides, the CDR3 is TGCGCCAGCAGCTTGGAAGGGGCGTCTGAGCAGTACTTC. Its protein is CASSLEGASEQYF.

CDR3: CASSRTRDYEQYF. The CDR3 DNA reads TGTGCCAGCAGCCGCACCAGGGACTACGAGCAGTACTTC. The chain is built from TRBV11-2 and TRBJ2-7; D might be TRBD1 (5 bases). Per germline, CDR1 SGHAT and CDR2 FQNNGV. V was trimmed by 5 bases and J by 3 bases, leaving 11 bases between them. This CDR3 is built from 13 residues.

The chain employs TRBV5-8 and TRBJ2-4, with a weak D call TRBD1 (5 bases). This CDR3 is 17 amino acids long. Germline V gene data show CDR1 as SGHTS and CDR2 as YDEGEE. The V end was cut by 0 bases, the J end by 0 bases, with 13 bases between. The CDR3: CASSLEAGPLAKNIQYF. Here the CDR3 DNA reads TGTGCCAGCAGCTTGGAAGCAGGGCCACTAGCCAAAAACATTCAGTACTTC.

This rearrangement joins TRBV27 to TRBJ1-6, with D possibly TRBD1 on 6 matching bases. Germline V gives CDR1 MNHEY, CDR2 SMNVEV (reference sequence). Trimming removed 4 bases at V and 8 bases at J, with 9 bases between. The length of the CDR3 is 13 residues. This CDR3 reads CASSSGGYSPLHF. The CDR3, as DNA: TGTGCCAGCAGTTCGGGGGGCTATTCACCCCTCCACTTT.

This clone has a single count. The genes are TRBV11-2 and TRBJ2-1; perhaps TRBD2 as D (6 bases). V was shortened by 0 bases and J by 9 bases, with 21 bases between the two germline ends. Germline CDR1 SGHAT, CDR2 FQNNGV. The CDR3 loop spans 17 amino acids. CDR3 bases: TGTGCCAGCAGCTTAGATAGGAGACTAGGAGTCAGCGGTGAGCAGTTCTTC. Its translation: CASSLDRRLGVSGEQFF.